This T cell receptor (beta chain) was recorded in a study of cytomegalovirus exposure and HLA in healthy donors. Overall study context: In a later analysis, the roughly 130 validation repertoires were reported to have used the same platform as the approximately 620 first-cohort repertoires. Points from the study as a whole: In a later analysis, first-cohort TCR clusters were found to tend to co-occur in the 100 to 150 validation repertoires.

Concerning this clone: What it binds is not known.

Assay: immunoSEQ multiplex PCR; the TCRdb copy retains only in-frame clones and omits some. This sample has 100,000 to 150,000 clones, with approximately 92% found just once. The validation cohort, a group of 120 subjects, included the donors and was separate from the approximately 650-subject first cohort. Material: PBMCs. The TCR was taken from a woman aged 18-30 years in good health and CMV-seronegative.

The CDR3 here is CASSVVSPGREAFF. CDR3 DNA: TGTGCCAGCAGCGTAGTAAGTCCAGGGCGTGAAGCTTTCTTT. V is TRBV9 and J is TRBJ1-1, with a tentative D call TRBD1 (5 bases). Germline assignment: CDR1 SGDLS and CDR2 YYNGEE. V lost 0 bases and J lost 7, with 13 bases in between. The CDR3 covers 14 residues. The complete variable domain, with remaining parts taken from reference TRBV9 and TRBJ1-1, reads DSGVTQTPKHLITATGQRVTLRCSPRSGDLSVYWYQQSLDQGLQFLIQYYNGEERAKGNILERFSAQQFPDLHSELNLSSLELGDSALYFCASSVVSPGREAFFGQGTRLTVV.